This is a list of T cell receptor beta chains from one sample in a study of response to subunit inactivated influenza vaccine. TCRdb reanalysed the RT-PCR reads using MiXCR and keeps one entry per CDR3 protein. The table shows approximately 480,000 distinct CDR3 sequences, with approximately 11% occurring only once. The sequencing here drew on PBMCs from blood, taken 40 to 50 days after vaccination. The receptors originated from a man aged 50 to 60 who received an inactivated influenza vaccine. Both conserved end residues are part of each CDR3. A D gene is named only where the DNA matches it firmly. Clone size is shown for a subset of rows, as once, few, many or a class of expanded clone.

>TRBV5-1|.|TRBJ1-2|.|15
TGCGCCAGCAGCTTGGGCTCAGGCCAGGGAGGTGGCTACACCTTC
CASSLGSGQGGGYTF
>TRBV7-2|few|TRBJ2-3|TRBD2|15
TGTGCCAGCAGCTTACAGACTAGCGGGGGGGATACGCAGTATTTT
CASSLQTSGGDTQYF
>TRBV28|few|TRBJ2-7|TRBD2|14
TGTGCCAGCAGTCGACTAGCGGATAACTACGAGCAGTACTTC
CASSRLADNYEQYF
>TRBV6-1|many|TRBJ2-7|TRBD1|13
TGTGCCAGCAAAAGGGACAGGCGGGGCGAGCAGTACTTC
CASKRDRRGEQYF
>TRBV20-1|many|TRBJ2-3|TRBD2|15
TGCAGTGCTAGCGCCACTAGCGGGAACACAGATACGCAGTATTTT
CSASATSGNTDTQYF
>TRBV28|.|TRBJ2-1|TRBD1|18
TGTGCCAGCAGTTTGAGTATGTTCAGGACAGGGGCTTACAATGAGCAGTTCTTC
CASSLSMFRTGAYNEQFF
>TRBV7-2|many|TRBJ2-5|.|13
TGTGCCAGCAGCCGACATCCTCAAGAGACCCAGTACTTC
CASSRHPQETQYF
>TRBV2|.|TRBJ2-7|.|14
TGTGCCAGCAGTCCAGACTGGGGGAAATACGAGCAGTACTTC
CASSPDWGKYEQYF
>TRBV5-1|many|TRBJ2-7|.|13
TGCGCCAGCAGCTTGGCGGGAAATTACGAGCAGTACTTC
CASSLAGNYEQYF
>TRBV15|many|TRBJ2-7|.|13
TGTGCCACCAGCGGGGACCGGGGCTACGAGCAGTACTTC
CATSGDRGYEQYF
>TRBV15|.|TRBJ2-2|.|12
TGTGCCACCAGCAGGGTGACCGGGGAGCTGTTTTTT
CATSRVTGELFF
>TRBV20-1|few|TRBJ1-2|.|12
TGCAGTGCTAGAGACCCGGGTCAGAGCTACACCTTC
CSARDPGQSYTF
>TRBV5-4|.|TRBJ2-5|.|16
TGTGCCAGCAGCTTGCGGTCCTTTTTAGGAGTAGAGACCCAGTACTTC
CASSLRSFLGVETQYF
>TRBV14|.|TRBJ2-1|.|16
TGTGCCAGCAGCCAAGATTACGCCGGCTCCTACAATGAGCAGTTCTTC
CASSQDYAGSYNEQFF
>TRBV5-1|few|TRBJ1-1|.|15
TGCGCCAGCAGCTTGGATGTAGTACAGAACACTGAAGCTTTCTTT
CASSLDVVQNTEAFF
>TRBV9|many|TRBJ1-1|.|13
TGTGCCAGCAGCGAGGCGGTGAACACTGAAGCTTTCTTT
CASSEAVNTEAFF
>TRBV29-1|few|TRBJ2-1|.|14
TGCAGCGTTGGGGGGCCAGGGGCCCCTAATGAGCAGTTCTTC
CSVGGPGAPNEQFF
>TRBV20-1|few|TRBJ2-3|.|12
TGCAGTGCCCCTACGGCCACAGATACGCAGTATTTT
CSAPTATDTQYF
>TRBV5-1|few|TRBJ1-2|TRBD1|16
TGCGCCAGCAGCCGTCGGGACAGCGCCCCGATCTATGGCTACACCTTC
CASSRRDSAPIYGYTF
>TRBV4-3|few|TRBJ2-7|.|15
TGCGCCAGCAGCCAAGATAGAACTAGTGGCTACGAGCAGTACTTC
CASSQDRTSGYEQYF
>TRBV29-1|.|TRBJ1-1|.|11
TGCAGCGTTGGTTCGAACACTGAAGCTTTCTTT
CSVGSNTEAFF
>TRBV5-1|.|TRBJ2-7|TRBD1|14
TGCGCCAGCAGCGACGGGACAGTAAACTACGAGCAGTACTTC
CASSDGTVNYEQYF
>TRBV10-3|many|TRBJ1-6|.|14
TGTGCCACTTTACAGGGAACGGGAAATTCACCCCTCCACTTT
CATLQGTGNSPLHF
>TRBV6-1|.|TRBJ2-7|.|17
TGTGCCAGCAGTGATCCAATCCGAAAGGGGAGCTCCTACGAGCAGTACTTC
CASSDPIRKGSSYEQYF
>TRBV5-6|.|TRBJ2-3|.|13
TGTGCCAGCAGCTATCTCTCCGGGGATACGCAGTATTTT
CASSYLSGDTQYF
>TRBV7-6|.|TRBJ2-6|.|16
TGTGCCAGCAGCTTGATTTTACACTCTGGGGCCAACGTCCTGACTTTC
CASSLILHSGANVLTF
>TRBV5-1|.|TRBJ2-5|TRBD2|16
TGCGCCAGCAGCTTGGGAGGAATAGCGGGAAGAGAGACCCAGTACTTC
CASSLGGIAGRETQYF
>TRBV20-1|.|TRBJ2-7|TRBD2|14
TGCAGTGCTAAACTAGCGGGAGGGCCTGGCGAGCAGTACTTC
CSAKLAGGPGEQYF
>TRBV6-1|.|TRBJ2-1|.|13
TGTGCAACGTTGAGGGACGGAATCGATGAGCAGTTCTTC
CATLRDGIDEQFF
>TRBV5-1|many|TRBJ1-1|.|14
TGCGCCAGCAGCTCCCGACAGGCGAACACTGAAGCTTTCTTT
CASSSRQANTEAFF
>TRBV12-3/TRBV12-4|many|TRBJ2-1|TRBD2|16
TGTGCCAGCAGTTTAGCGCTTGCGGGGGGTGTGGATGAGCAGTTCTTC
CASSLALAGGVDEQFF
>TRBV6-5|many|TRBJ2-1|.|12
TGTGCCAGCAGTTCCCCCTACAATGAGCAGTTCTTC
CASSSPYNEQFF
>TRBV6-2/TRBV6-3|few|TRBJ2-1|.|12
TGTGCCAGCGCCCAAACTAGCAATGAGCAGTTCTTC
CASAQTSNEQFF
>TRBV5-1|many|TRBJ2-7|TRBD2|16
TGCGCCAGCAGCTTGCATGGGGAGGGCCTCCCCTACGAGCAGTACTTC
CASSLHGEGLPYEQYF
>TRBV11-2|.|TRBJ2-3|.|13
TGTGCCAGCAGCTTAGGCCTTAGGGATACGCAGTATTTT
CASSLGLRDTQYF
>TRBV28|.|TRBJ2-1|.|14
TGTGCCAGCACATATGGGGACCGCTACAATGAGCAGTTCTTC
CASTYGDRYNEQFF
>TRBV4-1|many|TRBJ2-1|.|13
TGCGCCAGCAGCCATGAGATGGGGGATGAGCAGTTCTTC
CASSHEMGDEQFF
>TRBV5-1|many|TRBJ2-7|.|13
TGCGCCAGCAGCGCGGACAGTCCGTACGAGCAGTACTTC
CASSADSPYEQYF
>TRBV18|few|TRBJ2-1|.|13
TGTGCCAGCTCACCACCGTCGTTAAATGAGCAGTTCTTC
CASSPPSLNEQFF
>TRBV20-1|few|TRBJ1-6|.|11
TGCAGTGCTAGAGGCGAGGGGACTCTCCACTTT
CSARGEGTLHF
>TRBV27|few|TRBJ1-1|.|15
TGTGCCAGCAGTTTACGGGCTGGTGGGGGCCCTGAAGCTTTCTTT
CASSLRAGGGPEAFF
>TRBV20-1|.|TRBJ2-1|TRBD2|15
TGCAGTGCTAGCAGGACTAGCGGATCCAACAATGAGCAGTTCTTC
CSASRTSGSNNEQFF
>TRBV14|many|TRBJ2-7|.|15
TGTGCCAGCAGCCAAGATCTCTCCAGGGTCTACGAGCAGTACTTC
CASSQDLSRVYEQYF
>TRBV6-5|many|TRBJ2-7|.|14
TGTGCCAGCAGTTACTCGAGTTACCAGGGCGAGCAGTACTTC
CASSYSSYQGEQYF
>TRBV10-3|many|TRBJ1-1|TRBD1|13
TGTGCCATCACTGTGGGACAGGGGACTGAAGCTTTCTTT
CAITVGQGTEAFF
>TRBV11-2|.|TRBJ2-7|.|15
TGTGCCAGCAGCTTAATCTGGGGACTTTCCTACGAGCAGTACTTC
CASSLIWGLSYEQYF